The 32 T cell receptor beta chains listed next were all sequenced from one sample in a study of cytomegalovirus exposure and HLA in healthy donors. PCR involved 60 Vbeta and 13 Jbeta primers. Data came from immunoSEQ multiplex PCR; TCRdb stores just in-frame clones and leaves some out. This table holds some 150,000 clones, around three quarters found once. Material: PBMCs. Receptor source: a woman aged 25-40 years in good health and CMV-seropositive.

This clone was detected a few times. The V call is TRBV4-1, the J call TRBJ2-1; 12 bases line up with TRBD2. Germline loops: CDR1 MGHRA, CDR2 YSYEKL. After removal of 1 base from V and 9 bases from J, the junction contained 7 bases not matched to a gene. CDR3 length equals 16 residues. The CDR3 coding sequence is TGCGCCAGCAGCCAAGGGCGACTAGCGGGAGATAGTGAGCAGTTCTTC. This codes for CASSQGRLAGDSEQFF.

This sequence joins TRBV4-3 and TRBJ1-3; D is possibly TRBD1 (6 bases). This CDR3 is 16 amino acids long. Per the germline V gene, CDR1 is LGHNA and CDR2 is YSLEER. V shed 0 bases and J shed 4 bases, with 13 bases lying between them. This chain's CDR3 is CASSQDPRGAGNTIYF. For the CDR3, the DNA is TGCGCCAGCAGCCAAGACCCCAGGGGAGCAGGAAACACCATATATTTT.

This clone was seen only a few times. This chain links TRBV5-4 with TRBJ1-2, with TRBD1 identical over 8 bases. Germline V gene sequence: CDR1 SGHNT, CDR2 YYREEE (reference sequence). The CDR3 has 14 amino acids. V gave up 4 bases and J gave up 5 bases; unmatched junction bases: 7. CDR3 nucleotides: TGTGCCAGCAGCCCCGGACAGGGTCGGTATGGCTACACCTTC. Its translation: CASSPGQGRYGYTF.

The genes are TRBV5-1 and TRBJ2-2; the match to TRBD1 covers 8 bases. CDR3 length: 15 residues. Trimming at V came to 6 bases and at J to 2 bases, leaving 6 bases not matched to a gene. Per germline, CDR1 SGHRS and CDR2 YFSETQ. In DNA form, the CDR3 reads TGCGCCAGCAAACCAGGGGGCGTAAACACCGGGGAGCTGTTTTTT. This sequence encodes CASKPGGVNTGELFF.

This chain joins TRBV27 and TRBJ2-7; no clear D gene. V was shortened by 0 bases and J by 0 bases, with 6 bases between the two germline ends. The V gene's germline CDR1 is MNHEY and CDR2 SMNVEV (reference sequence). The CDR3 sequence is 14 residues long. The CDR3: CASSLSETSYEQYF. CDR3 DNA sequence: TGTGCCAGCAGTTTATCGGAGACCTCCTACGAGCAGTACTTC.

The chain employs TRBV5-1 and TRBJ2-3; D gene unclear. CDR1 is SGHRS, CDR2 YFSETQ, per germline. The CDR3 consists of 14 residues. V was pared by 1 base and J by 4 bases, with 10 bases between. CDR3 DNA: TGCGCCAGCAGCTTGAATGGCCCTGCAGATACGCAGTATTTT. It encodes CASSLNGPADTQYF.

The rearrangement joins TRBV5-1 to TRBJ2-7, with D tentatively TRBD1 (5 bases). Trimming removed 5 bases from V and 7 bases from J, with 25 bases in between. CDR1 and CDR2 from the germline V gene are SGHRS and YFSETQ. CDR3 length: 16 residues. This chain's CDR3 is CASRGRVTETPGEQYF. The CDR3 DNA reads TGCGCCAGCAGGGGGCGAGTAACAGAAACGCCCGGGGAGCAGTACTTC.

The genes are TRBV25-1 and TRBJ2-2; TRBD2 aligns across 15 bases. Germline V CDR1 and CDR2: MGHDK, SYGVNS. Germline trimming cut 7 bases from V and 7 bases from J; bases unmatched to any gene: 7. The CDR3 runs to 16 residues. This CDR3 is CASTRTSGRGDGELFF. DNA of the CDR3: TGTGCCAGCACCCGGACTAGCGGGAGGGGTGACGGGGAGCTGTTTTTT.

The J gene is TRBJ2-7, the V gene TRBV5-6, with 12 bases that match TRBD2. J was trimmed by 4 bases and V by 0 bases; bases with no gene match: 8. The CDR3 runs to 17 residues. Germline CDR1 is SGHDT and CDR2 is YYEEEE. CDR3 loop: CASSLGASGRAGYEQYF. Written as DNA, the CDR3 is TGTGCCAGCAGCTTGGGCGCTAGCGGGAGGGCCGGGTACGAGCAGTACTTC.

This clone was counted a few times. The chain recombines TRBV6-5 with TRBJ2-1, with 8 bases identical to TRBD1. Trimming removed 4 bases from V and 4 bases from J; junction bases left unmatched: 6. The CDR3 is made up of 15 amino acids. CDR1 is MNHEY and CDR2 is SVGAGI in the germline V gene. The CDR3 is CASSLGQGTYNEQFF. CDR3 DNA sequence: TGTGCCAGCAGTTTAGGACAGGGTACATACAATGAGCAGTTCTTC.

This clone has just a few counts. The rearrangement uses TRBV4-3 and TRBJ2-7; possibly TRBD2 for D (5 bases). In germline, CDR1 is LGHNA, CDR2 YSLEER. V lost 0 bases and J 4 bases, leaving 16 bases between the germline ends. The CDR3 sequence is 16 residues long. As DNA, the CDR3 is TGCGCCAGCAGCCAAGATCGGGCTAGCCAGTGGTACGAGCAGTACTTC. It specifies CASSQDRASQWYEQYF.

This chain connects TRBV7-7 to TRBJ2-3, with TRBD2 identical over 10 bases. Germline assignment: CDR1 SSHAT and CDR2 FNYEAQ (reference sequence). The J segment lost 4 bases and the V segment lost 1 base, leaving 5 bases of the junction unmatched. This CDR3 region has 16 residues. CDR3 DNA sequence: TGTGCCAGCAGCTTAGTCCTAGCGGGAGCTTCAGATACGCAGTATTTT. It encodes CASSLVLAGASDTQYF. The variable domain in full, with the rest retrieved from reference TRBV7-7 and TRBJ2-3, is GAGVSQSPRYKVTKRGQDVTLRCDPISSHATLYWYQQALGQGPEFLTYFNYEAQPDKSGLPSDRFSAERPEGSISTLTIQRTEQRDSAMYRCASSLVLAGASDTQYFGPGTRLTVL.

This clone was recorded once. The rearrangement joins TRBV10-3 to TRBJ1-5, with D possibly matching TRBD1 (6 bases). V was pared by 5 bases and J by 4 bases, with 12 bases between. CDR1 and CDR2 from the germline V gene are ENHRY and SYGVKD. The CDR3 covers 14 residues. CDR3 sequence reads: CAISLPGVNQPQHF. DNA for the CDR3: TGTGCCATCAGTCTTCCAGGGGTGAATCAGCCCCAGCATTTT.

The table lists this clone with many counts. The CDR3 spells CASRDSGGDYEQYF. Here the CDR3 DNA reads TGTGCCAGCCGAGATAGCGGGGGGGACTACGAGCAGTACTTC. V and J are TRBV11-2 and TRBJ2-7; TRBD2 agrees at 11 bases. This CDR3 comprises 14 residues. V shed 8 bases and J 3 bases; nucleotides not matched to a gene: 6. Per the germline V gene, CDR1 is SGHAT and CDR2 is FQNNGV.

In its sample, this clone was seen once. Its ends do not fully match the called genes, so a read error is possible. Different DNA sequences within this sample yield the same CDR3. The chain couples TRBV5-4 to TRBJ2-7; 9 bases are a match to TRBD1. Germline V gene data show CDR1 as SGHNT and CDR2 as YYREEE (reference sequence). The CDR3 runs 13 residues. The CDR3 region is CASSRDRAMEQYF. As DNA, the CDR3 is TGCGCCAGCAGTAGGGACAGGGCAATGGAGCAGTACTTC. Using reference TRBV5-4 and TRBJ2-7 for the parts outside the CDR3, the full variable domain is ETGVTQSPTHLIKTRGQQVTLRCSSQSGHNTVSWYQQALGQGPQFIFQYYREEENGRGNFPPRFSGLQFPNYSSELNVNALELDDSALYLCASSRDRAMEQYFGPGTRLTVT.

This chain joins TRBV4-3 and TRBJ2-3, with TRBD1 matching 9 bases. Trimming at V came to 0 bases and at J to 2 bases, leaving 6 bases not matched to a gene. The CDR3 spans 17 residues. Per germline, CDR1 LGHNA and CDR2 YSLEER. The CDR3 reads CASSQEWTGAYTDTQYF. DNA for the CDR3: TGCGCCAGCAGCCAAGAGTGGACAGGGGCATACACAGATACGCAGTATTTT.

This sequence joins TRBV13 and TRBJ2-3, with 7 bases aligning to TRBD2. The CDR3 consists of 14 residues. Losses at the gene ends were 6 bases for V and 13 bases for J; bases not matched to a gene: 16. CDR1 PRHDT and CDR2 FYEKMQ come from the germline V gene (reference sequence). The CDR3 DNA sequence: TGTGCCAGCAGACTAGGGTTTGGGCTAGCGGTGAAGTATTTT. As protein: CASRLGFGLAVKYF.

The chain carries TRBV5-4 and TRBJ2-7; 8 bases line up with TRBD1. The V segment lost 3 bases and the J segment 5 bases; nucleotides outside the gene matches: 7. Germline CDR1 and CDR2: SGHNT and YYREEE (reference sequence). The CDR3 is 14 residues long. The chain's CDR3 is CASSWQGAANEQYF. CDR3 nucleotides: TGTGCCAGCAGCTGGCAGGGGGCCGCGAACGAGCAGTACTTC.

The chain carries TRBV4-1 and TRBJ1-6; 7 positions match TRBD1. The CDR3 is made up of 20 amino acids. V was clipped by 4 bases and J by 0 bases; unmatched bases: 15. CDR1 and CDR2 from the germline V gene are MGHRA and YSYEKL. The CDR3: CASSPHSGGPESSYNSPLHF. CDR3 DNA: TGCGCCAGCAGCCCACACTCAGGGGGGCCCGAAAGCTCCTATAATTCACCCCTCCACTTT.

Regarding this clone: One junction end disagrees with the germline gene, perhaps due to a read error. V gene TRBV5-1 combines with J gene TRBJ2-7, with 8 bases that match TRBD1. CDR1 is SGHRS, CDR2 YFSETQ, per germline. The CDR3 extends over 15 amino acids. CDR3: CASRLSGQAGDEQYF. DNA of the CDR3: TGCGCCAGCCGCTTATCGGGACAGGCGGGCGACGAGCAGTACTTC. Full variable domain (missing parts from reference TRBV5-1 and TRBJ2-7): KAGVTQTPRYLIKTRGQQVTLSCSPISGHRSVSWYQQTPGQGLQFLFEYFSETQRNKGNFPGRFSGRQFSNSRSEMNVSTLELGDSALYLCASRLSGQAGDEQYFGPGTRLTVT.

The chain links TRBV28 to TRBJ1-2; D might be TRBD1 (5 bases). The CDR3 runs 14 residues. The germline CDR1 and CDR2 sequences are MDHEN and SYDVKM. Deletions cut 4 bases from V and 1 base from J, with 10 bases between. The CDR3 sequence is CASSYWGDNYGYTF. CDR3 bases: TGTGCCAGCAGTTATTGGGGGGATAACTATGGCTACACCTTC.

V and J are TRBV27 and TRBJ1-6; 9 bases agree with TRBD1. Germline CDR1 is MNHEY and CDR2 is SMNVEV (reference sequence). After removal of 6 bases from V and 9 bases from J, the junction contained 6 bases not matched to a gene. CDR3 length: 14 residues. The DNA of the CDR3 is TGTGCCAGCAGCCCGGACAGGGGCGGTTCACCCCTCCACTTT. This encodes CASSPDRGGSPLHF.

The rearrangement joins TRBV30 to TRBJ2-2; 7 nucleotides align to TRBD2. The germline CDR1 and CDR2 sequences are GTSNPN and SVGIG (reference sequence). The CDR3 loop spans 17 amino acids. J gave up 6 bases and V 5 bases, and 18 bases lay outside the gene matches. DNA of the CDR3: TGTGCCTGGCTTAATTTCGGGGTGGCAGGGAGGGCCGGGGAGCTGTTTTTT. Protein product: CAWLNFGVAGRAGELFF.

This clone is a singleton in its sample. V is TRBV2 and J is TRBJ2-2; TRBD2 agrees at 8 bases. The V segment lost 7 bases and the J segment 1 base; nucleotides outside the gene matches: 8. Germline loops: CDR1 SNHLY, CDR2 FYNNEI. This CDR3 contains 16 residues. DNA for the CDR3: TGTGCCAGCACTATGAGCGGGGGCTGGAACACCGGGGAGCTGTTTTTT. This translates into CASTMSGGWNTGELFF.

The genes are TRBV10-2 and TRBJ1-2, with 7 bases matching TRBD1. CDR1 and CDR2 (germline): WSHSY, SAAADI. The CDR3 contains 14 residues. V trimming: 6 bases; J trimming: 4 bases; junction bases outside the gene matches: 8. The CDR3: CASREQGSGYGYTF. CDR3 DNA: TGCGCCAGCAGGGAACAGGGGTCTGGCTATGGCTACACCTTC.

The genes are TRBV29-1 and TRBJ2-5; 12 bases line up with TRBD2. The length of the CDR3 is 15 residues. V trimming: 4 bases; J trimming: 2 bases; junction bases outside the gene matches: 5. Per the germline V gene, CDR1 is SQVTM and CDR2 is ANQGSEA. CDR3 sequence: CSVGTGLAGQETQYF. CDR3 nucleotides: TGCAGCGTTGGGACCGGACTAGCGGGGCAAGAGACCCAGTACTTC.

This clone was seen a handful of times. The CDR3 coding sequence is TGTGCCAGCAGTAGCTACAGGGAAGCGAGCACTGAAGCTTTCTTT. Its protein is CASSSYREASTEAFF. V gene TRBV6-5 combines with J gene TRBJ1-1; the D gene is possibly TRBD1 (6 bases). Between the trimmed V and J ends, which lost 5 bases and 4 bases, there was a span of 17 bases. Germline lookup yields CDR1 MNHEY and CDR2 SVGAGI. This CDR3 spans 15 amino acids.

The gene calls are TRBV5-4 and TRBJ2-5; 9 positions match TRBD1. The CDR3 runs to 14 residues. V dropped 5 bases and J dropped 4; count of bases not matched to a gene: 6. The germline V gene has CDR1 SGHNT and CDR2 YYREEE (reference sequence). The DNA for the CDR3 is TGTGCCAGCAGTCCTGGACAGGGGAGAGAGACCCAGTACTTC. Encoded protein: CASSPGQGRETQYF.

This chain connects TRBV5-1 to TRBJ1-6; D is unclear. The V gene's germline CDR1 is SGHRS and CDR2 YFSETQ. This CDR3 has 14 residues. V was clipped by 3 bases and J by 4 bases, with 8 bases between them. The CDR3 spells CASSSDGYNSPLHF. CDR3 DNA: TGCGCCAGCAGCTCCGACGGGTATAATTCACCCCTCCACTTT. The full variable domain, with the rest looked up from reference TRBV5-1 and TRBJ1-6, is KAGVTQTPRYLIKTRGQQVTLSCSPISGHRSVSWYQQTPGQGLQFLFEYFSETQRNKGNFPGRFSGRQFSNSRSEMNVSTLELGDSALYLCASSSDGYNSPLHFGNGTRLTVT.

The chain couples TRBV6-5 to TRBJ2-3; D is unresolved. This CDR3 spans 14 amino acids. CDR1 and CDR2 (germline): MNHEY, SVGAGI. V was pared by 4 bases and J by 4 bases, with 12 bases between. The CDR3 protein is CASSSPGSADTQYF. CDR3 nucleotide sequence: TGTGCCAGCAGTTCCCCTGGTTCGGCAGATACGCAGTATTTT.

The rearrangement uses TRBV5-1 and TRBJ1-1, with 12 bases fitting TRBD1. The CDR3 sequence is 18 residues long. V was clipped by 3 bases and J by 7 bases; unmatched bases: 16. Looked up from germline, CDR1 is SGHRS and CDR2 is YFSETQ. CDR3 bases: TGCGCCAGCAGCTGGGGACCGGGACAGGGGGCGCCTGGAAATGAAGCTTTCTTT. Translated: CASSWGPGQGAPGNEAFF.

The chain employs TRBV7-9 and TRBJ1-4, with D unresolved. The CDR3 runs 14 residues. Trimming cost V 5 bases and J 7 bases, with 14 bases left between them. Germline assignment: CDR1 SEHNR and CDR2 FQNEAQ (reference sequence). The CDR3: CASSPEAFGEKLFF. As DNA, the CDR3 is TGTGCCAGCAGCCCCGAAGCCTTTGGTGAAAAACTGTTTTTT.